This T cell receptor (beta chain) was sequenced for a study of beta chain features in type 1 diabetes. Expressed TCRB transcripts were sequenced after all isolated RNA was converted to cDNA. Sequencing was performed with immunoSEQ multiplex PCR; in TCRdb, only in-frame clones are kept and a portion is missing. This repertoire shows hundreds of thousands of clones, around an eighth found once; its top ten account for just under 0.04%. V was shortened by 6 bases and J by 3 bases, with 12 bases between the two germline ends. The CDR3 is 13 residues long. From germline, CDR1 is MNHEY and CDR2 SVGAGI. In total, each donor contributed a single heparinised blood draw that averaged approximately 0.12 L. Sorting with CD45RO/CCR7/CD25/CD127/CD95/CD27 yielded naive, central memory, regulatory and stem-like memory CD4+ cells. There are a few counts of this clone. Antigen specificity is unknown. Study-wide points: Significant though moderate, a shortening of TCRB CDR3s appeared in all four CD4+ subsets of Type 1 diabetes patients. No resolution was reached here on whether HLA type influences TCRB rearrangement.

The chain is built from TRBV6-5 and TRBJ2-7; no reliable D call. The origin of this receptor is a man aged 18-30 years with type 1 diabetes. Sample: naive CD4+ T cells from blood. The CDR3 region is CASSFTAFYEQYF. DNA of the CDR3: TGTGCCAGCAGCTTCACAGCCTTCTACGAGCAGTACTTC.